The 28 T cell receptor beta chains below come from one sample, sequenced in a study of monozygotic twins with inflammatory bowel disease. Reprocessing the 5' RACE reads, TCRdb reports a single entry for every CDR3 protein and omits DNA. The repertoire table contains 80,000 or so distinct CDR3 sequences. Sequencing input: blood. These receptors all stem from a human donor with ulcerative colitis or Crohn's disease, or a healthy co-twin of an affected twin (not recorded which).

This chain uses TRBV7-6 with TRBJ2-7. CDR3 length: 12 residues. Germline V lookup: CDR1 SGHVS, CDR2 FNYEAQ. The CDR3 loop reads CASSLYENEQYF.

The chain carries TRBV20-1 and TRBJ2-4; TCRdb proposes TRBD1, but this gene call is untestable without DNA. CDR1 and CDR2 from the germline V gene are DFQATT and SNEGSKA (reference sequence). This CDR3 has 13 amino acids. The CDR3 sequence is CSALYGDGGIQNF.

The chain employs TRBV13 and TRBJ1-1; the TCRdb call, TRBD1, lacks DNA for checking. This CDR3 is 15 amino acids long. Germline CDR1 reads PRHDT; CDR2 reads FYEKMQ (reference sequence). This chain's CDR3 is CASSLTGEGAAEAFF.

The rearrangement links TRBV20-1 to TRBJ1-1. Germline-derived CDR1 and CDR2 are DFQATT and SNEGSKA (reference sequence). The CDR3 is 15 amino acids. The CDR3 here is CSARDAGEWGTEAFF.

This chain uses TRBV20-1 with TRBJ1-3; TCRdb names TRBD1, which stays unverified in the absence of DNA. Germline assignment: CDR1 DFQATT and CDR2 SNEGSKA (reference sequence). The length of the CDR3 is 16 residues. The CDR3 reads CSARWSREGSGNTIYF.

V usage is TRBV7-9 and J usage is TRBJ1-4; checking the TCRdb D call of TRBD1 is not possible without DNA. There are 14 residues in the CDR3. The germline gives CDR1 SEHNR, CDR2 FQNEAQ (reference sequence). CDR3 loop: CASSFDRVNEKLFF.

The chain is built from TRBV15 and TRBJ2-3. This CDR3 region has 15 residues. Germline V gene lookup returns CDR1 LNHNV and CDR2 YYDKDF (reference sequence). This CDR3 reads CATSQVGRRTDTQYF.

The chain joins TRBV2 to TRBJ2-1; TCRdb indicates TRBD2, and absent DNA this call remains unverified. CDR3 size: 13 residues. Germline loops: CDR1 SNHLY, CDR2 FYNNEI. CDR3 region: CASTSGGAREQFF. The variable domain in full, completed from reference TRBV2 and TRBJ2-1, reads EPEVTQTPSHQVTQMGQEVILRCVPISNHLYFYWYRQILGQKVEFLVSFYNNEISEKSEIFDDQFSVERPDGSNFTLKIRSTKLEDSAMYFCASTSGGAREQFFGPGTRLTVL.

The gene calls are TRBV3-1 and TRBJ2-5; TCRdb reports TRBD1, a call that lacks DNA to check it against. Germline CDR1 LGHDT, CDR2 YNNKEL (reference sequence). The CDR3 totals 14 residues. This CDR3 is CASSQRGGQETQYF.

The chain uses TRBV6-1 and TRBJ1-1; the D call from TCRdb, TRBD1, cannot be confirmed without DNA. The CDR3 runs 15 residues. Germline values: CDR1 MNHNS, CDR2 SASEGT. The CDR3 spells CASKSAGTGDTEAFF.

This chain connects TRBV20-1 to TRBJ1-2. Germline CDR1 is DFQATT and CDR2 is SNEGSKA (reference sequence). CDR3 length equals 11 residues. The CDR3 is CSARGAYGYTF.

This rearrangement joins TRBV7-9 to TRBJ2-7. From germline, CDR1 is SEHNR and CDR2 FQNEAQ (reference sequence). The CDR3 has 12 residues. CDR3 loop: CASSFKGNEQYF.

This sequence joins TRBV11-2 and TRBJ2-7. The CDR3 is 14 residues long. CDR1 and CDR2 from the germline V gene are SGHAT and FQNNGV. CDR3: CASSNTDTYYEQYF.

This chain's CDR3 is CASSKGTGGFYGYTF. The rearrangement uses TRBV9 and TRBJ1-2; TCRdb calls TRBD1, which cannot be checked without DNA. This CDR3 region has 15 residues. The germline CDR1 and CDR2 sequences are SGDLS and YYNGEE.

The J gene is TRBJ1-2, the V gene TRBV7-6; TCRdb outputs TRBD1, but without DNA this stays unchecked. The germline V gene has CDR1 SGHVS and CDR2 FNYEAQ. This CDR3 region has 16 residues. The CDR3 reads CASSSPSGGAGYGYTF. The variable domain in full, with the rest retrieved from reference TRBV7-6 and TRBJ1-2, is GAGVSQSPRYKVTKRGQDVALRCDPISGHVSLYWYRQALGQGPEFLTYFNYEAQQDKSGLPNDRFSAERPEGSISTLTIQRTEQRDSAMYRCASSSPSGGAGYGYTFGSGTRLTVV.

CDR3 sequence: CASSPPQTPFYEQYF. The gene calls are TRBV18 and TRBJ2-7. The CDR3 runs to 15 residues. Germline-derived CDR1 and CDR2 are KGHSH and LQKENI.

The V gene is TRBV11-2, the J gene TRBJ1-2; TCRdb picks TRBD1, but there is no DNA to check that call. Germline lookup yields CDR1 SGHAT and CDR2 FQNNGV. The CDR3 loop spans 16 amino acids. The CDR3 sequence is CASSSPPGQGAKGYTF.

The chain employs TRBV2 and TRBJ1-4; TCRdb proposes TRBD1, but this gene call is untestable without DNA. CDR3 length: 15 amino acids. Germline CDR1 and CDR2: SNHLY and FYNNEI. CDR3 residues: CASSDGDGASEKLFF.

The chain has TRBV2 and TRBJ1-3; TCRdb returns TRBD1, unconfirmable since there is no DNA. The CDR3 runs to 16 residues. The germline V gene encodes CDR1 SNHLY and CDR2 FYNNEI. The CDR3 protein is CASSPLDRATGNTIYF.

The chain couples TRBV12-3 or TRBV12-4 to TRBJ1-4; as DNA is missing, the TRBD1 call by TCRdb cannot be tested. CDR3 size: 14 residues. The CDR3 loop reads CASSPGGSNEKLFF.

CDR3 amino acids: CASSFDSGGPPYEQYF. The chain uses TRBV6-5 and TRBJ2-7; TCRdb's D gene call, TRBD2, goes unchecked for lack of DNA. CDR1 MNHEY and CDR2 SVGAGI come from the germline V gene. The CDR3 totals 16 residues.

The CDR3 region is CSASRAGGSYNEQFF. This sequence joins TRBV20-1 and TRBJ2-1; the TCRdb D gene call, TRBD2, has no DNA to confirm it. The CDR3 covers 15 residues. CDR1 is DFQATT, CDR2 SNEGSKA, per germline (reference sequence).

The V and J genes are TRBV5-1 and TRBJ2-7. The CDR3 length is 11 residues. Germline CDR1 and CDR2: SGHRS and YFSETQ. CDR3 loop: CASSFDDEQYF.

CDR3 in amino acids: CASSFSSHSSHYEQYF. V gene TRBV12-3 or TRBV12-4 combines with J gene TRBJ2-7; lacking DNA, the TRBD2 call made by TCRdb goes unchecked. CDR3 length: 16 residues.

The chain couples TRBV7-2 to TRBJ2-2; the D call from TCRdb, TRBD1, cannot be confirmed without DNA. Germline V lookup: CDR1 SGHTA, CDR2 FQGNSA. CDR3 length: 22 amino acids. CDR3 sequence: CASSCGQGACSFPTANTGELFF.

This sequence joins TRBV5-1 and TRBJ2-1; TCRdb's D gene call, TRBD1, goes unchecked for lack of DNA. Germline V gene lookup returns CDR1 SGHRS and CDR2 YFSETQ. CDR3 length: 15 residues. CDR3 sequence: CASSTYQGVGNEQFF.

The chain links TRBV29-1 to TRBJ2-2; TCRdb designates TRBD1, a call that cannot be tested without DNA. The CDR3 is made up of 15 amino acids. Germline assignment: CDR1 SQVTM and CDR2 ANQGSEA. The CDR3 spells CSATRDRTNTGELFF.

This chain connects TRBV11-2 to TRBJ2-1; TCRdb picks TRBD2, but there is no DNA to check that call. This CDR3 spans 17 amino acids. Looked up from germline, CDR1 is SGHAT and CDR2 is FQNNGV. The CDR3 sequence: CASSSRRGRATYNEQFF.